The clone carrying this T cell receptor (beta chain) counts as medium-sized. The antigen remains undetermined. Two lung cancer pathologists independently confirmed each histologic diagnosis. Repertoires were generated with immunoSEQ multiplex PCR, while TCRdb's copy carries only in-frame clones and drops some. The repertoire holds around 7,900 clones, with approximately 78% as singletons. The source of the sample is a study of immune evolution from preneoplasia to lung adenocarcinoma. General study results and limits: Top clone frequencies peaked in normal lung, apparently declining through invasive adenocarcinoma.

V lost 6 bases and J lost 5; bases outside the gene matches: 9. In germline, CDR1 is LNHDA, CDR2 SQIVND (reference sequence). The CDR3 contains 15 residues. The clonotype was recovered from a person aged 65-85 years with lung adenocarcinoma. The specimen was FFPE adjacent normal lung tissue. This chain uses TRBV19 with TRBJ2-3; 9 bases fit TRBD2. CDR3 nucleotide sequence: TGTGCCAGTAGCCCTAGCGGGACAAGGGGAGATACGCAGTATTTT. Protein product: CASSPSGTRGDTQYF.